Below, 25 T cell receptor beta chains from the same sample are listed, as sequenced in a study of PD-1 blockade in mismatch repair-deficient tumors. Sequencing used immunoSEQ multiplex PCR; TCRdb keeps in-frame clones, though not all of them. The table shows some 48,000 clones, with 77% occurring only once. Source: PBMCs, taken before pembrolizumab treatment. The receptors derive from an adult with mismatch repair-deficient cancer.

The chain combines TRBV4-2 with TRBJ2-3; D call uncertain. Germline values: CDR1 LGHNA, CDR2 YNFKEQ. Trimming removed 6 bases at V and 0 bases at J, with 19 bases between. The CDR3 is made up of 17 amino acids. In DNA form, the CDR3 reads TGTGCCAGCAGACTTAACGGCCGGCGACTTAGCACAGATACGCAGTATTTT. It yields the protein CASRLNGRRLSTDTQYF.

This chain joins TRBV5-5 and TRBJ1-4; 12 positions agree with TRBD1. The germline CDR1 and CDR2 sequences are SGHKS and YYEKEE (reference sequence). The CDR3 sequence is 15 residues long. After removal of 2 bases from V and 7 bases from J, the junction contained 3 bases not matched to a gene. The DNA of the CDR3 is TGTGCCAGCAGCTTCCGGGACAGGGGGCTTGAAAAACTGTTTTTT. This sequence encodes CASSFRDRGLEKLFF.

The rearrangement links TRBV27 to TRBJ1-4, with unresolved D. Germline V gives CDR1 MNHEY, CDR2 SMNVEV (reference sequence). V lost 2 bases, J lost 5 bases, and 6 bases lay in between. The CDR3 is 13 residues long. The CDR3 DNA follows: TGTGCCAGCAGTTTAGTAGAGAATGAAAAACTGTTTTTT. Protein: CASSLVENEKLFF. The variable domain in full, completed from reference TRBV27 and TRBJ1-4, reads EAQVTQNPRYLITVTGKKLTVTCSQNMNHEYMSWYRQDPGLGLRQIYYSMNVEVTDKGDVPEGYKVSRKEKRNFPLILESPSPNQTSLYFCASSLVENEKLFFGSGTQLSVL.

CDR3 sequence reads: CASRPRQGQRAFF. In DNA, the CDR3 is TGTGCCAGCAGACCCCGACAGGGGCAGCGAGCTTTCTTT. The rearrangement links TRBV6-5 to TRBJ1-1; 8 positions agree with TRBD1. Germline assignment: CDR1 MNHEY and CDR2 SVGAGI. This CDR3 has 13 amino acids. J gave up 10 bases and V 6 bases, and 10 bases lay outside the gene matches.

The chain employs TRBV5-6 and TRBJ2-1; the D gene is possibly TRBD1 (5 bases). The length of the CDR3 is 13 residues. Germline lookup yields CDR1 SGHDT and CDR2 YYEEEE. Trimming pared 1 base from V and 10 bases from J, leaving 12 bases between. The CDR3 is CASSLFRGREQFF. The DNA of the CDR3 is TGTGCCAGCAGCTTGTTTAGGGGCCGGGAGCAGTTCTTC.

V and J are TRBV14 and TRBJ1-5; possible D gene TRBD1, 5 bases. Germline loops: CDR1 SGHDN, CDR2 FVKESK. Between the trimmed V and J ends, which lost 3 bases and 1 base, there was a span of 7 bases. This CDR3 contains 14 residues. CDR3: CASSQQGSNQPQHF. Written as DNA, the CDR3 is TGTGCCAGCAGCCAGCAGGGAAGCAATCAGCCCCAGCATTTT.

This sequence joins TRBV4-1 and TRBJ1-1; D is perhaps TRBD1 (5 bases). Germline lookup yields CDR1 MGHRA and CDR2 YSYEKL. The CDR3 sequence is 14 residues long. Trimming pared 1 base from V and 5 bases from J, leaving 11 bases between. In nucleotides, the CDR3 is TGCGCCAGCAGCCAAGTTGGGGGAAGAACTGAAGCTTTCTTT. It specifies CASSQVGGRTEAFF.

The table lists this clone with a few counts. The chain joins TRBV29-1 to TRBJ2-4; 10 bases match TRBD2. Germline CDR1 SQVTM, CDR2 ANQGSEA. The V gene end was trimmed by 6 bases and the J gene end by 0 bases; junction bases not matched to a gene: 2. The CDR3 runs 14 residues. CDR3 region: CSVASGRAKNIQYF. The DNA of the CDR3 is TGCAGCGTAGCTAGCGGGAGAGCCAAAAACATTCAGTACTTC.

The chain has TRBV11-1 and TRBJ1-1; D ambiguous. CDR3 length: 14 residues. V gave up 2 bases and J gave up 1 base, with 8 bases separating them. Germline lookup yields CDR1 SGHAT and CDR2 FQDESV (reference sequence). CDR3 nucleotides: TGTGCCAGCAGCTTAAGTAGTACGAACACTGAAGCTTTCTTT. Translated: CASSLSSTNTEAFF.

This clone was counted a few times. The chain recombines TRBV15 with TRBJ1-1; D is unclear. The length of the CDR3 is 17 residues. Trimming took off 3 bases at V and 4 bases at J, with 21 bases between the two ends. Germline CDR1 is LNHNV and CDR2 is YYDKDF (reference sequence). CDR3 in amino acids: CATSSPFHLGVGTEAFF. DNA of the CDR3: TGTGCCACCAGCAGCCCCTTCCATCTCGGGGTTGGCACTGAAGCTTTCTTT.

The chain has TRBV19 and TRBJ2-5; TRBD1 matches 9 bases. V lost 2 bases to trimming and J lost 5 bases; unmatched junction nucleotides: 3. This CDR3 spans 14 amino acids. Looked up from germline, CDR1 is LNHDA and CDR2 is SQIVND (reference sequence). CDR3 DNA sequence: TGTGCCAGTAGTATAACAGGGGGCTCTGAGACCCAGTACTTC. Translation: CASSITGGSETQYF.

J is TRBJ2-1 and V is TRBV6-6; 7 bases agree with TRBD1. There are 14 residues in the CDR3. Germline V CDR1 and CDR2: MNHNY, SVGAGI (reference sequence). The V gene end was trimmed by 6 bases and the J gene end by 9 bases; junction bases not matched to a gene: 11. CDR3 DNA: TGTGCCAGCAGCCACAAAAGGGGGCAGGGTGAGCAGTTCTTC. The encoded protein is CASSHKRGQGEQFF.

This clone was seen a handful of times. This rearrangement joins TRBV6-5 to TRBJ1-5; D is unresolved. This CDR3 has 11 amino acids. The V gene lost 1 base and the J gene lost 11 bases, with 6 bases spanning the gap. Germline CDR1 is MNHEY and CDR2 is SVGAGI. DNA for the CDR3: TGTGCCAGCAGTTACTTGGGAGCCCAGCATTTT. Amino acids: CASSYLGAQHF.

V and J are TRBV4-2 and TRBJ1-1; D unresolved. This CDR3 has 15 residues. Germline CDR1 and CDR2: LGHNA and YNFKEQ. The V end lost 5 bases, the J end lost 1 base, and 14 bases lay between the germline ends. Here the CDR3 DNA reads TGTGCCAGCAGCGTGTCATTAGACAAGAACACTGAAGCTTTCTTT. This sequence encodes CASSVSLDKNTEAFF.

In DNA form, the CDR3 reads TGTGCCAGCAGCGACCCCCGTAGCGGGAGGGCGTGGGAGACCCAGTACTTC. It specifies CASSDPRSGRAWETQYF. The chain carries TRBV9 and TRBJ2-5; 11 nucleotides match TRBD2. V lost 3 bases, J lost 5 bases, and 12 bases stayed unmatched. The CDR3 has 17 residues. The germline V gene encodes CDR1 SGDLS and CDR2 YYNGEE.

The genes are TRBV7-8 and TRBJ1-2; tentative D call: TRBD1 (5 bases). Germline lookup yields CDR1 SGHVS and CDR2 FQNEAQ. CDR3 length equals 16 residues. The V and J ends lost 2 bases and 4 bases respectively, with 17 bases between them. CDR3 amino acids: CASSLKRAGRSYGYTF. Here the CDR3 DNA reads TGTGCCAGCAGCTTAAAACGGGCAGGGCGATCCTATGGCTACACCTTC.

The gene calls are TRBV2 and TRBJ2-7; D remains unclear. The CDR3 spans 10 residues. From germline, CDR1 is SNHLY and CDR2 FYNNEI. Between the trimmed V and J ends, which lost 6 bases and 5 bases, there was a span of 5 bases. This CDR3 reads CASRNNEQYF. The CDR3 nucleotides read TGTGCCAGCAGGAACAACGAGCAGTACTTC.

The chain links TRBV5-1 to TRBJ2-7; a weak D match, TRBD2 (6 bases). The CDR3 is made up of 17 amino acids. Germline lookup yields CDR1 SGHRS and CDR2 YFSETQ. V dropped 3 bases and J dropped 4 bases, with 23 bases sitting between them. The chain's CDR3 is CASSWRDERAIRYEQYF. The CDR3 region has the DNA TGCGCCAGCAGCTGGCGGGATGAGAGGGCCATAAGATACGAGCAGTACTTC.

The rearrangement joins TRBV6-6 to TRBJ2-3; TRBD1 agrees at 8 bases. Unmatched junction bases numbered 1, after V lost 2 bases and J lost 0 bases. The germline V gene encodes CDR1 MNHNY and CDR2 SVGAGI (reference sequence). This CDR3 has 15 amino acids. The CDR3: CASSYRDRSTDTQYF. CDR3 bases: TGTGCCAGCAGTTACCGGGACAGGAGCACAGATACGCAGTATTTT.

This clone was picked up one time. V and J are TRBV14 and TRBJ2-2; a possible D gene is TRBD1 (6 bases). The CDR3 length is 15 residues. The V gene's germline CDR1 is SGHDN and CDR2 FVKESK. Trimming stripped 5 bases from V and 3 bases from J, with 13 bases between. The CDR3 sequence: CASSTRQDYTGELFF. The CDR3 DNA reads as TGTGCCAGCAGCACCCGACAGGACTACACCGGGGAGCTGTTTTTT.

V and J are TRBV11-2 and TRBJ2-5; no clear D. Trimming left V 0 bases short and J 4 bases short, with 12 bases between. CDR3 length: 15 amino acids. From germline, CDR1 is SGHAT and CDR2 FQNNGV. The CDR3 DNA reads TGTGCCAGCAGCTTAGATCGCCAGTATACAGAGACCCAGTACTTC. This translates into CASSLDRQYTETQYF.

This clone appeared a single time. This chain links TRBV5-1 with TRBJ2-7; maybe TRBD1 (6 bases). The V and J ends lost 2 bases and 0 bases respectively, with 15 bases between them. The CDR3 is 16 residues long. Germline-derived CDR1 and CDR2 are SGHRS and YFSETQ. The CDR3 nucleotides read TGCGCCAGCAGCTTTCCCCCAGGGGCGGGCTCCTACGAGCAGTACTTC. Its translation is CASSFPPGAGSYEQYF. Full variable domain (remainder filled in from reference TRBV5-1 and TRBJ2-7): KAGVTQTPRYLIKTRGQQVTLSCSPISGHRSVSWYQQTPGQGLQFLFEYFSETQRNKGNFPGRFSGRQFSNSRSEMNVSTLELGDSALYLCASSFPPGAGSYEQYFGPGTRLTVT.

CDR3 in amino acids: CASSDPTRSTDTQYF. CDR3 nucleotide sequence: TGTGCCAGCAGCGACCCGACGCGGAGCACAGATACGCAGTATTTT. The rearrangement uses TRBV7-9 and TRBJ2-3; D is unresolved. The V and J ends lost 5 bases and 0 bases respectively, with 12 bases between them. The CDR3 runs 15 residues. The germline CDR1 and CDR2 sequences are SEHNR and FQNEAQ (reference sequence).

The chain recombines TRBV2 with TRBJ2-1, with D tentatively TRBD2 (6 bases). Germline loops: CDR1 SNHLY, CDR2 FYNNEI. The CDR3 spans 13 residues. V dropped 6 bases and J dropped 7 bases, with 13 bases sitting between them. The CDR3 reads CASSLTSLNEQFF. DNA of the CDR3: TGTGCCAGCAGCTTGACTAGTTTGAATGAGCAGTTCTTC.

The chain carries TRBV5-1 and TRBJ2-1, with TRBD1 identical over 7 bases. The germline CDR1 and CDR2 sequences are SGHRS and YFSETQ. The CDR3 runs 15 residues. V dropped 2 bases and J dropped 5; count of bases not matched to a gene: 7. The CDR3 DNA sequence: TGCGCCAGCAGCTTCGAGGGGGCCCGGGACAATGAGCAGTTCTTC. This sequence encodes CASSFEGARDNEQFF.